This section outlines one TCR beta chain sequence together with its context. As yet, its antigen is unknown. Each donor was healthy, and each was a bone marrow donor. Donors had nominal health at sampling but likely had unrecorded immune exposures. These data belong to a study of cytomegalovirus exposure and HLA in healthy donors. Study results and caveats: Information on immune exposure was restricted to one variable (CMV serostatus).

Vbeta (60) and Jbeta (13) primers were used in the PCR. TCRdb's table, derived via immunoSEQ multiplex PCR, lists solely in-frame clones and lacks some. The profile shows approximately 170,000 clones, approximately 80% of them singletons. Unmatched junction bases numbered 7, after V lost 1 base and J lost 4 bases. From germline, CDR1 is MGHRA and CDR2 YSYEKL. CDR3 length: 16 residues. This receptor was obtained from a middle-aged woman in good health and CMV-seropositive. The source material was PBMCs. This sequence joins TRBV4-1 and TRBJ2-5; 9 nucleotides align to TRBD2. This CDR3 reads CASSQGPAGGGETQYF. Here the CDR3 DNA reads TGCGCCAGCAGCCAAGGCCCAGCGGGGGGTGGAGAGACCCAGTACTTC.